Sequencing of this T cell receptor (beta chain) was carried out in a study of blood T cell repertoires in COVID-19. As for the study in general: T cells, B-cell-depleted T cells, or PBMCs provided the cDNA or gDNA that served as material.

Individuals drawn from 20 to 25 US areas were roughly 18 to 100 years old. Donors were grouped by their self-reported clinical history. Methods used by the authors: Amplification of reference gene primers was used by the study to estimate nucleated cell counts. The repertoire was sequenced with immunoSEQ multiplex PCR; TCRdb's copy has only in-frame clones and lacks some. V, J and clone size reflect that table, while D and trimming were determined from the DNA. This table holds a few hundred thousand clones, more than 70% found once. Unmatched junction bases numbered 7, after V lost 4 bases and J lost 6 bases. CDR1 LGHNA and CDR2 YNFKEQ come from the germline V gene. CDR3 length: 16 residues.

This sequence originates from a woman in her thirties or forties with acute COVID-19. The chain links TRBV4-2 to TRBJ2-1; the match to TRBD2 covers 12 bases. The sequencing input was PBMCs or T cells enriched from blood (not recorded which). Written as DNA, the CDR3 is TGTGCCAGCAGCCCTTTCCCACTAGCGGGAGGCAATGAGCAGTTCTTC. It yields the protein CASSPFPLAGGNEQFF.